This TCR beta chain came from a study of T cells in Graves' hyperthyroidism and ophthalmopathy (dated by TCRdb to 2018 to 2020). In terms of the full investigation: A discovery cohort of about a hundred patients, about 40 with Graves' ophthalmopathy and fewer than 65 with stable Graves' hyperthyroidism, was used to find distinguishing TCR V-J signatures. Once sampling was done, hyperthyroidism patients were given methimazole at a starting dose of 30 mg daily, whereas ophthalmopathy patients were given high-dose intravenous methylprednisolone. An independent validation cohort of 18 to 20 hyperthyroidism patients and some 15 patients who later progressed to ophthalmopathy tested prospective prediction of ophthalmopathy. The 75 to 100 discovery patients were randomly split 7:3 into training and test sets. The paper describes TCR Vbeta CDR3 sequencing of 135 peripheral blood samples, made up of 43 ophthalmopathy patients, around 78 hyperthyroidism patients and 17 progressor patients. The study also compared thyroid tissue and blood T-cell repertoires from over 5 Graves' hyperthyroidism patients. What the research found in general, with its limitations: A model built on a 13 V-J signature distinguished ophthalmopathy from stable hyperthyroidism, reaching approximately 89% sensitivity and around 82% specificity in cross-validation and 80%/75% in testing. Blood samples also contained most of the expanded thyroid clonotypes (frequency above 0.001), which suggests that blood repertoires may reflect thyroid immune responses. In validation, the model predicted progression to ophthalmopathy a median of approximately 6.6 months before onset, with approximately 68% sensitivity and about 72% specificity. No statistical method was used to set the sample size in advance, and investigators knew the group allocation.

Stable Graves' hyperthyroidism was defined as no progression to ophthalmopathy during 18 months of follow-up. Hyperthyroidism patients were newly diagnosed, had a disease duration of under 2 months, and were aged 18 to 65 years. Patients with uncontrolled infections, other autoimmune diseases, pregnancy or lactation were excluded. Diagnoses were based on clinical symptoms, serum thyroxine and TRAb, thyroid ultrasound and orbital computed tomography. Trizol reagent was used to extract total RNA, and RNA quality was then checked on an Agilent 2100 Bioanalyzer. The TCR beta CDR3 regions were amplified from RNA transcripts. A first-round RT-PCR of the TCR CDR3 used the HTBI primer set with the Qiagen OneStep RT-PCR kit. The libraries were constructed in a second round of multiplex PCR and then size-selected and purified. Sequencing of the libraries was done on an Illumina HiSeq2000 using paired-end 100 bp reads. Per the authors' processing: SOAPnuke was used to process the raw data, with reads discarded if the reads contained adapters or uncalled bases, had a mean Phred below 15, or lacked an exact constant-primer or identifier match. COPE v1.2.5 was used to merge the high-quality paired reads, and each unique nucleotide sequence was defined as a clonotype. Clonotypes were aligned to IMGT TRBV, TRBD and TRBJ reference segments using MiTCR v1.1. The analysis was restricted to V-J combinations with a frequency above 0.0001, which together covered around 99% of the repertoires. The TCS score was defined as the ratio of F50 (clonal expansion) to E x V (chaos), calculated using BLOSUM62-based TCRdist between CDR3 peptides within each V-J. Welch's t-statistics and random forest reduced several hundred V-J features to 10 to 15, which were used in a naive Bayes classifier (R e1071). TCRdb cleaned the public reads at Q25 with fastp, built clones with MiXCR and kept in-frame beta chains. Rows are unified per CDR3 protein, each entry keeping the most common DNA and genes. The V and J calls and clone size come from TCRdb's table, not from the authors' own analysis. This sample has some 510,000 distinct CDR3 sequences in its table, and 35% to 55% of those were observed once. The top ten clones comprise roughly 8.2% of the sample.

As for this clonotype: The antigen it recognizes is unknown. There are no base qualities to consult, and no much larger clone falls within one base.

Spanning cysteine to phenylalanine, the CDR3 consists of 13 amino acids. Just the 39-base CDR3 DNA is kept, in frame starting at base 1. According to the germline V gene, CDR1 reads SQVTM and CDR2 reads ANQGSEA. After removal of 5 bases from V and 4 bases from J, the junction retains 7 bases not matched to a gene. The material sequenced was peripheral blood or thyroid tissue (not recorded which). This receptor chain uses TRBV29-1 and TRBJ2-5, with 7 central nucleotides matching TRBD2. The receptor's source is a woman aged 18-29 years with Graves' hyperthyroidism. Donor details come from another sample of the same person, matched by shared clones. The sequenced DNA: TGCAGCGTTCTGCCGGGAGGTTTAGAGACCCAGTACTTC. This yields the protein CSVLPGGLETQYF.